Detailed here is one T cell receptor beta chain. The antigen is undetermined. The data stem from a study of T cell repertoires in cytomegalovirus infection. Study information: Recently identified HLA-C-restricted CMV epitopes and well-studied HLA-B-restricted CMV epitopes were used by the study.

From the reads, TCRdb called clonotypes with MiXCR, one entry per CDR3 protein. This table has some 200,000 distinct CDR3 sequences, about 39% appearing once. This CDR3 region has 13 residues. Trimming left V 2 bases short and J 8 bases short, with 10 bases between. Germline CDR1 reads MNHEY; CDR2 reads SMNVEV (reference sequence). The chain links TRBV27 to TRBJ2-1, with a possible D match to TRBD2 (6 bases). This receptor was obtained from a human donor in good health (CMV status not recorded). Some clones in this sample may be carry-over from other donors' samples. The specimen comprised CD8+ T cells from cultured PBMCs, sampled from culture after CMV antigen stimulation. CDR3 protein: CASSLTGDHEQFF. The DNA of the CDR3 is TGTGCCAGCAGTTTAACGGGGGATCATGAGCAGTTCTTC.